The 30 T cell receptor beta chains in this list originate from one sample, sequenced in a study of T-cell memory formation after mild COVID-19. TCRdb passed the 5' RACE reads through MiXCR, listing each CDR3 protein once. This sample has under 600,000 distinct CDR3 sequences; roughly 21% occur once, and the top ten carry about 8.2%. Sample: PBMCs or a T cell subset sorted from them (not recorded which). These receptors all come from an adult woman who had mild COVID-19 (a few samples of this study predate the infection). Cell type and time point are not known.

The chain has TRBV7-2 and TRBJ1-2; tentatively, D is TRBD1 (6 bases). The CDR3 covers 16 residues. Germline V gives CDR1 SGHTA, CDR2 FQGNSA. The V and J ends lost 1 base and 0 bases respectively, with 12 bases between them. In DNA form, the CDR3 reads TGTGCCAGCAGCTTAGTATCACAGGGAGCTAACTATGGCTACACCTTC. Translation: CASSLVSQGANYGYTF.

CDR3 amino acids: CASSGGRTNTGELFF. In nucleotides, the CDR3 is TGTGCCAGCAGCGGCGGACGGACGAACACCGGGGAGCTGTTTTTT. J is TRBJ2-2 and V is TRBV9; D gene unclear. This CDR3 spans 15 amino acids. V was shortened by 3 bases and J by 0 bases, with 9 bases between the two germline ends. CDR1 is SGDLS and CDR2 is YYNGEE in the germline V gene.

In DNA, the CDR3 is TGTGCCAGCAGCCCCGACGGCCGTACATGGGCTTTCTTT. Translation: CASSPDGRTWAFF. The chain recombines TRBV3-1 with TRBJ1-1; D not resolved. Germline CDR1 is LGHDT and CDR2 is YNNKEL (reference sequence). Deletions cut 4 bases from V and 11 bases from J, with 17 bases between. This CDR3 has 13 residues.

The sample holds a few counts of this clonotype. The V and J genes are TRBV11-3 and TRBJ2-2, with 9 bases aligning to TRBD1. V shed 2 bases, J shed 8 bases, and the junction held 12 bases outside the gene matches. Per germline, CDR1 SGHNT and CDR2 YENEEA. CDR3 length equals 17 residues. DNA of the CDR3: TGTGCCAGCAGCTTATCTTGGGGACAGGGATTGGATGGGGAGCTGTTTTTT. As protein: CASSLSWGQGLDGELFF.

This clonotype was detected a few times. The chain is built from TRBV7-2 and TRBJ2-5; D may be TRBD1 (5 bases). The CDR3 loop spans 16 amino acids. V was cut by 5 bases and J by 0 bases, with 16 bases left in between. Germline V gene sequence: CDR1 SGHTA, CDR2 FQGNSA. Here the CDR3 DNA reads TGTGCCAGCAGCCCTCCCGGACGGACATACCAAGAGACCCAGTACTTC. This sequence encodes CASSPPGRTYQETQYF. Variable domain in full (rest from reference TRBV7-2 and TRBJ2-5): GAGVSQSPSNKVTEKGKDVELRCDPISGHTALYWYRQSLGQGLEFLIYFQGNSAPDKSGLPSDRFSAERTGGSVSTLTIQRTQQEDSAVYLCASSPPGRTYQETQYFGPGTRLLVL.

The chain carries TRBV11-2 and TRBJ2-5; D possibly uses TRBD1 or TRBD2 (5 bases each). The CDR3 extends over 13 amino acids. CDR1 is SGHAT, CDR2 FQNNGV, per germline. Trimming left V 5 bases short and J 3 bases short, with 10 bases between. The CDR3 bases are TGTGCCAGCAGCCCACTAGGGGAAGAGACCCAGTACTTC. Amino acids: CASSPLGEETQYF. Variable domain in full (rest from reference TRBV11-2 and TRBJ2-5): EAGVAQSPRYKIIEKRQSVAFWCNPISGHATLYWYQQILGQGPKLLIQFQNNGVVDDSQLPKDRFSAERLKGVDSTLKIQPAKLEDSAVYLCASSPLGEETQYFGPGTRLLVL.

This clonotype came up a few times. The chain combines TRBV20-1 with TRBJ1-5; D is uncertain. V was trimmed by 4 bases and J by 3 bases, leaving 10 bases between them. CDR1 is DFQATT, CDR2 SNEGSKA, per germline (reference sequence). The CDR3 sequence is 13 residues long. In DNA, the CDR3 is TGCAGTGCTACCCCAATGGTCAATCAGCCCCAGCATTTT. This sequence encodes CSATPMVNQPQHF.

The chain joins TRBV4-1 to TRBJ2-1; D possibly corresponds to TRBD2 (6 bases). The CDR3 loop spans 16 amino acids. The V end lost 0 bases, the J end lost 2 bases, and 11 bases lay between the germline ends. Germline loops: CDR1 MGHRA, CDR2 YSYEKL. The CDR3 region is CASSQDGGRTYNEQFF. The CDR3 nucleotides read TGCGCCAGCAGCCAAGATGGGGGGAGGACCTACAATGAGCAGTTCTTC.

This clonotype has only a few counts. This rearrangement joins TRBV2 to TRBJ1-4, with a weak D call TRBD1 (6 bases). This CDR3 has 16 amino acids. V lost 6 bases to trimming and J lost 2 bases, with 16 bases between them. Germline CDR1 is SNHLY and CDR2 is FYNNEI. CDR3 coding DNA: TGTGCCAGCAGGGGGGCCCTATGGAGGACTAATGAAAAACTGTTTTTT. It is translated as CASRGALWRTNEKLFF.

V gene TRBV5-1 combines with J gene TRBJ2-7; 8 bases line up with TRBD2. Trimming at V came to 5 bases and at J to 5 bases, leaving 9 bases not matched to a gene. Looked up from germline, CDR1 is SGHRS and CDR2 is YFSETQ. This CDR3 is built from 14 residues. DNA of the CDR3: TGCGCCAGCAGGGTAAGCGGGAGTATCCACGAGCAGTACTTC. It specifies CASRVSGSIHEQYF.

Many counts were recorded for this clonotype. The CDR3 protein is CASSKYSGGFLPPYF. CDR3 nucleotide sequence: TGTGCCAGCAGCAAATACTCGGGAGGCTTCCTTCCCCCGTACTTC. The chain recombines TRBV21-1 with TRBJ2-7; TRBD2 is the table's D call, not checked against the DNA. TRBV21-1 is tagged as a pseudogene. The CDR3 runs to 15 residues.

This clonotype was recorded a few times. The rearrangement links TRBV7-2 to TRBJ2-1, with unresolved D. The CDR3 is 14 residues long. Trimming removed 6 bases from V and 0 bases from J, with 9 bases in between. Germline V gene data show CDR1 as SGHTA and CDR2 as FQGNSA. The DNA of the CDR3 is TGTGCCAGCAGTCCGGAGTTCTCCTACAATGAGCAGTTCTTC. This codes for CASSPEFSYNEQFF.

The chain links TRBV19 to TRBJ1-1; the match to TRBD1 covers 12 bases. V lost 8 bases to trimming and J lost 5 bases; unmatched junction nucleotides: 15. The CDR3 has 17 amino acids. CDR1 is LNHDA, CDR2 SQIVND, per germline (reference sequence). The CDR3 nucleotides are TGTGCCAGTGAGATATTTGGGGGACAGGGGGCGCGGACTGAAGCTTTCTTT. Encoded protein: CASEIFGGQGARTEAFF.

This clonotype was found a few times. The chain carries TRBV18 and TRBJ2-1; weak D call: TRBD1 (6 bases). CDR1 and CDR2 from the germline V gene are KGHSH and LQKENI. Trimming pared 0 bases from V and 12 bases from J, leaving 18 bases between. CDR3 length equals 15 residues. Here the CDR3 DNA reads TGTGCCAGCTCACCACCTGGTAGGGGGATTCGGGGGCAGTTCTTC. This sequence encodes CASSPPGRGIRGQFF. Full variable domain (remainder filled in from reference TRBV18 and TRBJ2-1): NAGVMQNPRHLVRRRGQEARLRCSPMKGHSHVYWYRQLPEEGLKFMVYLQKENIIDESGMPKERFSAEFPKEGPSILRIQQVVRGDSAAYFCASSPPGRGIRGQFFGPGTRLTVL.

This chain links TRBV5-1 with TRBJ2-3, with D perhaps being TRBD1 or TRBD2 (6 bases each). CDR1 SGHRS and CDR2 YFSETQ come from the germline V gene. Trimming took 7 bases from V and 0 from J, leaving 12 bases between them. The CDR3 extends over 14 amino acids. The CDR3 sequence: CASAGGPSTDTQYF. CDR3 nucleotide sequence: TGCGCCAGCGCCGGGGGCCCAAGCACAGATACGCAGTATTTT.

The V call is TRBV7-2, the J call TRBJ2-3; perhaps D is TRBD1 or TRBD2 (5 bases each). V was clipped by 4 bases and J by 0 bases, with 14 bases between them. This CDR3 has 16 amino acids. The germline V gene has CDR1 SGHTA and CDR2 FQGNSA. CDR3 sequence: CASSSGTVASTDTQYF. The CDR3 DNA reads as TGTGCCAGCAGCTCAGGGACCGTGGCTAGCACAGATACGCAGTATTTT.

This clonotype was detected only a few times. The rearrangement uses TRBV5-5 and TRBJ1-2, with D perhaps TRBD1 (6 bases). The CDR3 runs to 16 residues. Germline-derived CDR1 and CDR2 are SGHKS and YYEKEE (reference sequence). The V end lost 0 bases, the J end lost 6 bases, and 18 bases lay between the germline ends. CDR3 loop: CASSLASDSRYNGYTF. CDR3 in DNA: TGTGCCAGCAGCTTGGCCTCGGACAGCCGATATAATGGCTACACCTTC.

This clonotype was detected a few times. This chain connects TRBV20-1 to TRBJ2-7, with D perhaps TRBD1 (6 bases). Deletions cut 0 bases from V and 1 base from J, with 7 bases between. CDR3 length: 13 residues. CDR1 and CDR2 from the germline V gene are DFQATT and SNEGSKA (reference sequence). The CDR3 DNA is TGCAGTGCTAGAGAGGGACATTCCTACGAGCAGTACTTC. Its protein is CSAREGHSYEQYF.

V gene TRBV3-1 combines with J gene TRBJ1-1; TRBD1 matches 7 bases. The CDR3 runs 16 residues. V trimming: 0 bases; J trimming: 6 bases; junction bases outside the gene matches: 10. Germline values: CDR1 LGHDT, CDR2 YNNKEL (reference sequence). The CDR3 sequence: CASSQESGFRGAEAFF. The CDR3 coding sequence is TGTGCCAGCAGCCAAGAGAGTGGCTTCAGGGGGGCTGAAGCTTTCTTT.

This clonotype was seen a few times. The chain couples TRBV24-1 to TRBJ2-5, with 9 bases that match TRBD2. The CDR3 loop spans 17 amino acids. J gave up 0 bases and V 3 bases, and 7 bases lay outside the gene matches. The germline gives CDR1 KGHDR, CDR2 SFDVKD. For the CDR3, the DNA is TGTGCCACCAGTGATCCGGGACTAGCAAGGTACCAAGAGACCCAGTACTTC. Protein sequence: CATSDPGLARYQETQYF.

This clonotype was seen a handful of times. The rearrangement uses TRBV11-2 and TRBJ2-2; perhaps D is TRBD1 or TRBD2 (5 bases each). CDR1 and CDR2 from the germline V gene are SGHAT and FQNNGV. The CDR3 is made up of 16 amino acids. V lost 5 bases, J lost 0 bases, and 13 bases lay in between. In DNA, the CDR3 is TGTGCCAGCAGCAAGACGGGGACCTCGAACACCGGGGAGCTGTTTTTT. Its protein is CASSKTGTSNTGELFF.

The CDR3 coding sequence is TGTGCCAGCAGTGGGGACAGGGGCATAGCCAAAAACATTCAGTACTTC. It yields the protein CASSGDRGIAKNIQYF. The rearrangement links TRBV2 to TRBJ2-4; 10 bases align to TRBD1. V lost 4 bases, J lost 0 bases, and 3 bases stayed unmatched. The germline V gene encodes CDR1 SNHLY and CDR2 FYNNEI. This CDR3 contains 16 residues.

Only a few counts were recorded for this clonotype. J is TRBJ2-6 and V is TRBV9; 7 bases agree with TRBD1. CDR3 length equals 16 residues. Germline-derived CDR1 and CDR2 are SGDLS and YYNGEE. V was clipped by 1 base and J by 4 bases; unmatched bases: 5. CDR3 DNA: TGTGCCAGCAGCGTAAGAACAGGGGTCGGGGCCAACGTCCTGACTTTC. Encoded protein: CASSVRTGVGANVLTF. Full variable domain (missing parts from reference TRBV9 and TRBJ2-6): DSGVTQTPKHLITATGQRVTLRCSPRSGDLSVYWYQQSLDQGLQFLIQYYNGEERAKGNILERFSAQQFPDLHSELNLSSLELGDSALYFCASSVRTGVGANVLTFGAGSRLTVL.

This clonotype was seen only a few times. The chain has TRBV11-3 and TRBJ2-1, with D possibly matching TRBD1 (6 bases). Per the germline V gene, CDR1 is SGHNT and CDR2 is YENEEA. This CDR3 has 16 residues. The germline V and J ends were trimmed by 5 bases and 1 base, with 15 bases remaining between them. CDR3 in DNA: TGTGCCAGCAGCCTAAGATTAGGGGGATCCTACAATGAGCAGTTCTTC. It codes for CASSLRLGGSYNEQFF.

In its sample, this clonotype was seen a few times. The chain is built from TRBV7-9 and TRBJ2-7, with unresolved D. CDR1 and CDR2 (germline): SEHNR, FQNEAQ (reference sequence). V shed 11 bases and J shed 0 bases, with 14 bases lying between them. The CDR3 extends over 13 amino acids. CDR3 sequence: CAGGRTHSYEQYF. CDR3 bases: TGTGCCGGCGGAAGAACCCACTCCTACGAGCAGTACTTC. The full variable domain, rest sourced from reference TRBV7-9 and TRBJ2-7, is DTGVSQNPRHKITKRGQNVTFRCDPISEHNRLYWYRQTLGQGPEFLTYFQNEAQLEKSRLLSDRFSAERPKGSFSTLEIQRTEQGDSAMYLCAGGRTHSYEQYFGPGTRLTVT.

The V gene is TRBV27, the J gene TRBJ1-1; D call uncertain. Germline CDR1 and CDR2: MNHEY and SMNVEV (reference sequence). Deletions cut 5 bases from V and 5 bases from J, with 15 bases between. CDR3 length: 14 amino acids. The CDR3 loop is CASSPEPPGTEAFF. The CDR3 nucleotides read TGTGCCAGCAGTCCGGAACCCCCGGGGACTGAAGCTTTCTTT.

This clonotype was detected a few times. The chain recombines TRBV12-3 or TRBV12-4 with TRBJ1-3, with a tentative D call TRBD1 (5 bases). The CDR3 has 14 amino acids. Trimming pared 2 bases from V and 4 bases from J, leaving 9 bases between. Here the CDR3 reads CASSLPGGGNTIYF. CDR3 DNA sequence: TGTGCCAGCAGTTTACCTGGGGGAGGAAACACCATATATTTT.

This clonotype came up many times. The chain joins TRBV12-3 or TRBV12-4 to TRBJ2-1; D remains ambiguous. V shed 5 bases and J shed 12 bases, with 8 bases lying between them. There are 10 residues in the CDR3. CDR3 sequence reads: CASSGYRQFF. The CDR3 DNA reads as TGTGCCAGCAGTGGATATCGGCAGTTCTTC.

The J gene is TRBJ1-1, the V gene TRBV6-6; unclear D gene. Trimming removed 9 bases from V and 3 bases from J, with 11 bases in between. Germline values: CDR1 MNHNY, CDR2 SVGAGI (reference sequence). The CDR3 is 12 residues long. Here the CDR3 DNA reads TGTGCCAGTCTACTCCGGGACACTGAAGCTTTCTTT. Translated: CASLLRDTEAFF.

The chain links TRBV10-2 to TRBJ2-1; 7 nucleotides agree with TRBD2. This CDR3 has 13 amino acids. J lost 7 bases, V lost 5 bases, and 5 bases had no gene match. CDR1 and CDR2 (germline): WSHSY, SAAADI. CDR3 sequence: CASSPAGWNEQFF. The CDR3 nucleotides are TGCGCCAGCAGTCCAGCGGGGTGGAATGAGCAGTTCTTC.